This entry features one T cell receptor beta chain sequence. Its specificity is unknown. CDR1 WSHSY and CDR2 SAAADI come from the germline V gene. Trimming pared 2 bases from V and 5 bases from J, leaving 13 bases between. This CDR3 region has 15 residues. Described treatment: some 20 received Ad26.COV2.S at low or high dose, single or two shots; about 5 received placebo; per-sample allocation not given. Specimen acquisition occurred on day 63 following the initial vaccine or placebo injection. In the vaccine, an Ad26 vector expressed the SARS-CoV-2 spike of the Wuhan strain. TCRdb keeps only in-frame clones here, not all; method: immunoSEQ multiplex PCR. The sample lists around 350,000 clones, approximately 84% seen once, with around 3.3% in the top ten. This sample stems from a study of Ad26.COV2.S vaccination and SARS-CoV-2 variants. The study, taken as a whole, reports: The TCR breadth and depth analyses may have produced an underestimate of total T cell responses.

Material: peripheral blood, obtained in a trial of Ad26.COV2.S vaccine versus placebo. The TCR originated in a person aged 18-60 years who received the Ad26.COV2.S COVID-19 vaccine or a placebo. The V call is TRBV10-2, the J call TRBJ1-5, with D uncertain. CDR3 loop: CASSEGRTFDQPQHF. CDR3 bases: TGCGCCAGCAGTGAGGGGCGGACTTTCGATCAGCCCCAGCATTTT.